The next 25 T cell receptor beta chains were all read from a single sample in a study of human T cells and chemical hapten exposure. Regarding time point: patch test 1, 2 weeks after DPC sensitization. Treatment denoted: therapeutic diphenylcyclopropenone sensitization with weekly scalp DPC. One entry per CDR3 protein, called by TCRdb with MiXCR from the RACE reads. The data hold approximately 90,000 distinct CDR3 sequences, with about 10% observed a single time. Source: whole blood, taken in connection with sensitization to the hapten diphenylcyclopropenone (DPC). The source of these receptors is a man aged 35-49 years with alopecia areata. Some clones in this sample may be carry-over from other donors' samples.

This clonotype has a handful of counts. The J gene is TRBJ2-2, the V gene TRBV18; D not certain. The V and J ends lost 1 base and 4 bases respectively, with 4 bases between them. CDR3 length equals 13 residues. Germline CDR1 reads KGHSH; CDR2 reads LQKENI. The CDR3 protein is CASSPQVTGELFF. In DNA form, the CDR3 reads TGTGCCAGCTCACCACAGGTCACCGGGGAGCTGTTTTTT.

A few counts support this clonotype. The chain links TRBV9 to TRBJ2-2; 10 bases are a match to TRBD2. The CDR3 is 13 residues long. J lost 7 bases, V lost 6 bases, and 3 bases had no gene match. Germline V CDR1 and CDR2: SGDLS, YYNGEE. The CDR3 bases are TGTGCCAGCAACAGCGGGAGGGACGGGGAGCTGTTTTTT. This sequence encodes CASNSGRDGELFF.

Many counts were recorded for this clonotype. Germline is not matched at one junction end, which may reflect a read error. The chain is built from TRBV20-1 and TRBJ2-1; 7 nucleotides align to TRBD1. CDR1 is DFQATT and CDR2 is SNEGSKA in the germline V gene (reference sequence). There are 8 residues in the CDR3. CDR3 in DNA: TGCAGATGGACAGGCAGCGACTTC. This sequence encodes CRWTGSDF.

The chain is built from TRBV10-3 and TRBJ1-6, with TRBD1 identical over 8 bases. V shed 8 bases, J shed 10 bases, and the junction held 13 bases outside the gene matches. The CDR3 length is 15 residues. Germline CDR1 ENHRY, CDR2 SYGVKD. CDR3 DNA sequence: TGTGCCATCGCGGGAACAGGGGGTAATCAATCACCCCTCCACTTT. Its translation is CAIAGTGGNQSPLHF.

The V gene is TRBV29-1, the J gene TRBJ2-6; no clear D gene. Trimming stripped 0 bases from V and 0 bases from J, with 3 bases between. Germline lookup yields CDR1 SQVTM and CDR2 ANQGSEA. The CDR3 extends over 14 amino acids. This CDR3 is CSVEESSGANVLTF. The CDR3 coding sequence is TGCAGCGTTGAAGAGTCCTCTGGGGCCAACGTCCTGACTTTC. The variable domain in full, completed from reference TRBV29-1 and TRBJ2-6, reads SAVISQKPSRDICQRGTSLTIQCQVDSQVTMMFWYRQQPGQSLTLIATANQGSEATYESGFVIDKFPISRPNLTFSTLTVSNMSPEDSSIYLCSVEESSGANVLTFGAGSRLTVL.

This clonotype has more than one count but fewer than ten. The chain couples TRBV12-5 to TRBJ2-3, with D perhaps matching TRBD2 (5 bases). The CDR3 loop spans 13 amino acids. Trimming cost V 5 bases and J 2 bases, with 8 bases left between them. CDR1 is LGHNT and CDR2 is FRNRAP in the germline V gene. CDR3 in DNA: TGTGCTAGTGGTCGGAGGAACACAGATACGCAGTATTTT. This gives the protein CASGRRNTDTQYF.

This chain links TRBV30 with TRBJ2-1; D gene unclear. This CDR3 has 12 residues. V lost 0 bases to trimming and J lost 5 bases, with 5 bases between them. Germline values: CDR1 GTSNPN, CDR2 SVGIG (reference sequence). CDR3 sequence (DNA): TGTGCCTGGAGTGTACGAGACAATGAGCAGTTCTTC. Translation: CAWSVRDNEQFF.

This clonotype was observed many times. The chain joins TRBV10-3 to TRBJ2-7, with D perhaps being TRBD1 or TRBD2 (5 bases each). Germline V lookup: CDR1 ENHRY, CDR2 SYGVKD. V was pared by 3 bases and J by 2 bases, with 14 bases between. This CDR3 has 15 amino acids. CDR3 amino acids: CAISESGTATYEQYF. For the CDR3, the DNA is TGTGCCATCAGTGAATCCGGGACGGCGACCTACGAGCAGTACTTC.

By proportion, this clonotype is medium-sized. This chain connects TRBV6-5 to TRBJ1-1; D is perhaps TRBD1 (6 bases). CDR1 MNHEY and CDR2 SVGAGI come from the germline V gene. The V gene lost 2 bases and the J gene lost 6 bases, with 16 bases spanning the gap. The CDR3 length is 15 residues. CDR3 loop: CASSYTTGYESEAFF. In DNA form, the CDR3 reads TGTGCCAGCAGTTACACAACAGGGTATGAGTCTGAAGCTTTCTTT.

The sample holds many counts of this clonotype. This chain uses TRBV6-1 with TRBJ2-1; 7 positions agree with TRBD2. Germline assignment: CDR1 MNHNS and CDR2 SASEGT. The CDR3 contains 15 residues. V shed 5 bases, J shed 4 bases, and the junction held 8 bases outside the gene matches. CDR3 sequence reads: CASSLERERYNEQFF. The CDR3 nucleotides read TGTGCCAGCAGTCTGGAGCGGGAAAGGTACAATGAGCAGTTCTTC.

The sample holds a few counts of this clonotype. CDR3 protein: CASSLGERDTQYF. CDR3 DNA sequence: TGTGCCAGCAGCTTGGGCGAACGGGATACGCAGTATTTT. The V gene is TRBV7-2, the J gene TRBJ2-3; no definite D call. V lost 3 bases and J 6 bases, leaving 10 bases between the germline ends. This CDR3 contains 13 residues. Germline V lookup: CDR1 SGHTA, CDR2 FQGNSA.

By its share, this clonotype is large (0.1 to 1%). This chain uses TRBV12-3 or TRBV12-4 with TRBJ1-1; no clear D gene. The CDR3 loop spans 12 amino acids. Trimming pared 3 bases from V and 6 bases from J, leaving 8 bases between. CDR3 residues: CASSLGDSEAFF. The CDR3 bases are TGTGCCAGCAGTTTGGGAGACTCTGAAGCTTTCTTT.

There are a few counts of this clonotype. This rearrangement joins TRBV15 to TRBJ2-7; D is unclear. This CDR3 is built from 13 residues. Trimming shortened V by 0 bases and J by 6 bases, and 9 bases separated the two germline ends. CDR1 and CDR2 from the germline V gene are LNHNV and YYDKDF (reference sequence). The CDR3 loop reads CATSRDISGEQYV. The DNA for the CDR3 is TGTGCCACCAGCAGAGATATATCGGGCGAGCAGTACGTC.

This chain uses TRBV7-2 with TRBJ1-2; 7 bases map to TRBD1. CDR3 size: 13 residues. Germline V gives CDR1 SGHTA, CDR2 FQGNSA. Unmatched junction bases numbered 2, after V lost 1 base and J lost 6 bases. The CDR3: CASSLGRGNGYTF. The CDR3 DNA sequence: TGTGCCAGCAGCTTAGGCAGGGGGAATGGCTACACCTTC.

This clonotype showed up many times. V is TRBV5-1 and J is TRBJ2-3, with D unresolved. V lost 1 base to trimming and J lost 7 bases, with 7 bases between them. The CDR3 is 12 amino acids. In germline, CDR1 is SGHRS, CDR2 YFSETQ. The CDR3 region is CASSLTYHTQYF. CDR3 sequence (DNA): TGCGCCAGCAGCTTGACTTACCATACGCAGTATTTT.

This chain connects TRBV2 to TRBJ1-1, with TRBD1 as a possible D gene (6 bases). Trimming cost V 6 bases and J 6 bases, with 11 bases left between them. Germline assignment: CDR1 SNHLY and CDR2 FYNNEI. There are 12 residues in the CDR3. CDR3 residues: CASREQGSEAFF. The DNA of the CDR3 is TGTGCCAGCAGGGAACAGGGCTCTGAAGCTTTCTTT.

Only a few counts were recorded for this clonotype. CDR3 DNA sequence: TGTGCCAGCAGCTTAGTTCTAGCGGGAGGTGTGGTTGAGCAGTTCTTC. Translated: CASSLVLAGGVVEQFF. The chain combines TRBV11-1 with TRBJ2-1; the match to TRBD2 covers 11 bases. CDR1 is SGHAT, CDR2 FQDESV, per germline (reference sequence). The J segment lost 9 bases and the V segment lost 1 base, leaving 8 bases of the junction unmatched. The length of the CDR3 is 16 residues.

This clonotype occurred many times. The chain couples TRBV3-1 to TRBJ1-3; possible D gene TRBD1, 5 bases. Trimming pared 6 bases from V and 0 bases from J, leaving 15 bases between. CDR1 is LGHDT, CDR2 YNNKEL, per germline (reference sequence). The CDR3 covers 16 residues. The CDR3, as DNA: TGTGCCAGCAGGGGGCCGGGACGGCCCTCTGGAAACACCATATATTTT. As protein: CASRGPGRPSGNTIYF.

V and J are TRBV6-5 and TRBJ2-3; TRBD2 agrees at 8 bases. CDR1 MNHEY and CDR2 SVGAGI come from the germline V gene. V shed 5 bases, J shed 1 base, and the junction held 8 bases outside the gene matches. The CDR3 runs 16 residues. The DNA of the CDR3 is TGTGCCAGCAGTCAGAAAGCGGGAGAAGGCACAGATACGCAGTATTTT. Its translation: CASSQKAGEGTDTQYF.

This clonotype is deemed medium-sized (0.01 to 0.1%). J is TRBJ1-5 and V is TRBV27, with a possible D match to TRBD1 (5 bases). This CDR3 comprises 15 residues. The ends were cut back, 8 bases at V and 1 base at J, with 15 bases in the middle. Per the germline V gene, CDR1 is MNHEY and CDR2 is SMNVEV (reference sequence). CDR3 in amino acids: CASGGSGMSNQPQHF. In DNA form, the CDR3 reads TGTGCCAGCGGGGGGTCAGGGATGAGCAATCAGCCCCAGCATTTT.

This clonotype came up a few times. V gene TRBV4-3 combines with J gene TRBJ1-6, with D unclear. This CDR3 contains 13 residues. Deletions cut 0 bases from V and 7 bases from J, with 4 bases between. The germline V gene encodes CDR1 LGHNA and CDR2 YSLEER. CDR3 coding DNA: TGCGCCAGCAGCCAAGATGCCAATTCACCCCTCCACTTT. It yields the protein CASSQDANSPLHF.

The chain couples TRBV11-2 to TRBJ2-5; D ambiguous. This CDR3 comprises 15 residues. Germline V CDR1 and CDR2: SGHAT, FQNNGV. The V gene lost 3 bases and the J gene lost 1 base, with 12 bases spanning the gap. Written as DNA, the CDR3 is TGTGCCAGCAGCTTCGTAGGAACGGGCCAAGAGACCCAGTACTTC. As protein: CASSFVGTGQETQYF.

This clonotype was found many times. The V gene is TRBV20-1, the J gene TRBJ2-7, with D possibly matching TRBD2 (6 bases). The CDR3 is 13 amino acids. With 3 bases removed from V and 4 bases from J, the gap between germline ends came to 13 bases. The germline CDR1 and CDR2 sequences are DFQATT and SNEGSKA (reference sequence). The CDR3 spells CSASRAGMYEQYF. CDR3 DNA sequence: TGCAGTGCTAGTAGGGCGGGAATGTACGAGCAGTACTTC.

The chain employs TRBV6-5 and TRBJ2-7, with 9 bases matching TRBD1. Germline V lookup: CDR1 MNHEY, CDR2 SVGAGI. The junction had 5 bases not matched to a gene; V was cut back by 5 bases and J by 0 bases. The CDR3 is 15 residues long. In DNA, the CDR3 is TGTGCCAGCAGTAGAGACAGGGGGAGCTCCTACGAGCAGTACGTC. Translation: CASSRDRGSSYEQYV.

The chain couples TRBV12-3 or TRBV12-4 to TRBJ2-7, with a possible D match to TRBD2 (5 bases). V was shortened by 8 bases and J by 3 bases, with 17 bases between the two germline ends. CDR3 length equals 14 residues. Here the CDR3 DNA reads TGTGCCAGCGGAAACGACATGAGGGACTACGAGCAGTACTTC. Its translation: CASGNDMRDYEQYF.